This T cell receptor beta chain was captured in a study of Ad26.COV2.S vaccination and SARS-CoV-2 variants. Study-level results: Recipients given vaccine exceeded placebo recipients in spike-specific TCR breadth. Measurements of TCR breadth and depth may have given underestimates of the total T cell responses.

Sequencing used immunoSEQ multiplex PCR; TCRdb keeps in-frame clones, though not all of them. The table shows some 640,000 clones, with more than 70% occurring only once. Trimming left V 1 base short and J 3 bases short, with 9 bases between. Germline V gives CDR1 SNHLY, CDR2 FYNNEI. CDR3 length: 14 amino acids. Treatment denoted: around 19 received Ad26.COV2.S at low or high dose, single or two shots; roughly five received placebo; per-sample allocation not given. The investigators took samples on day 63 after the first vaccine or placebo injection. In regard to this clone: Its cognate antigen is unknown.

The chain uses TRBV2 and TRBJ1-1; D gene unclear. The sequencing here drew on peripheral blood, taken in a trial of Ad26.COV2.S vaccine versus placebo. The clonotype was recovered from a person aged 18-65 years who received the Ad26.COV2.S COVID-19 vaccine or a placebo. CDR3 coding DNA: TGTGCCAGCAGTGAAGGTTGGCTGGACACTGAAGCTTTCTTT. The encoded protein is CASSEGWLDTEAFF.